Sequencing of this T cell receptor (beta chain) was carried out in a study of glioma-infiltrating T cells. General study points: Gliomas, especially low-grade, showed above-expected tissue-blood divergence; non-neoplastic patients showed below. Very few CDR3 sequences were shared between tissue and blood.

Germline-derived CDR1 and CDR2 are SEHNR and FQNEAQ (reference sequence). V lost 5 bases to trimming and J lost 5 bases, with 10 bases between them. CDR3 length: 13 residues. Using RNA template, CDR3s of TCR alpha and beta were amplified with iRepertoire arm-PCR. TCRdb processed the multiplex PCR reads anew with MiXCR; each CDR3 protein has one entry. This sample has approximately 190,000 distinct CDR3 sequences; approximately 30% occur once, and the top ten carry 20%. A single count supports this clonotype. Its specificity is unknown. A single base separates this from a much larger clone, so it may be a read error.

This rearrangement joins TRBV7-9 to TRBJ2-1; D remains unclear. The receptor comes from a human donor with low-grade glioma or glioblastoma, undergoing nonglioma brain surgery, or in good health (not recorded which). The sample comprised glioma tissue, nonneoplastic brain tissue, or PBMCs (not recorded which). CDR3 DNA sequence: TGTGCCAGCAGCCAAGGGTTAAACAATGAGCAGTTCTTC. Protein product: CASSQGLNNEQFF.